These 3 T cell receptor beta chains were sequenced from one sample in a study of T cells after yellow fever vaccination. Each CDR3 protein is one row after TCRdb ran MiXCR on the 5' RACE reads. The data hold around 150,000 distinct CDR3 sequences, with around 7.3% observed a single time. Sequenced material: CD4+ T cells sorted from PBMCs, taken about 5 days after the first yellow fever vaccination. All receptors derive from a man aged 18-30 years who received the YFV17D yellow fever vaccine.

CDR3 nucleotide sequence: TGCAGTGCTAGAGATCCCAAACGCCACTCCTACAATGAGCAGTTCTTC. As protein: CSARDPKRHSYNEQFF. This rearrangement joins TRBV20-1 to TRBJ2-1; D ambiguous. V gave up 0 bases and J gave up 0 bases, with 12 bases separating them. The CDR3 consists of 16 residues. Germline values: CDR1 DFQATT, CDR2 SNEGSKA (reference sequence).

This clonotype was seen repeatedly, ten times or more. This chain joins TRBV10-1 and TRBJ2-4, with 7 bases fitting TRBD1. The CDR3 consists of 13 residues. V dropped 5 bases and J dropped 9; count of bases not matched to a gene: 7. CDR1 is WNHNN, CDR2 SYGVQD, per germline (reference sequence). The CDR3, as DNA: TGCGCCAGCAGTCGCGACAGGGAAAGCATTCAGTACTTC. Translated, it gives CASSRDRESIQYF.

This clonotype was seen many times. The chain joins TRBV15 to TRBJ1-1; D possibly corresponds to TRBD1 (6 bases). This CDR3 has 14 residues. Germline V gene data show CDR1 as LNHNV and CDR2 as YYDKDF (reference sequence). The V end lost 0 bases, the J end lost 9 bases, and 14 bases lay between the germline ends. CDR3 sequence (DNA): TGTGCCACCAGCAGAGATCGGGGAGGGGGGAAAGCTTTCTTT. It codes for CATSRDRGGGKAFF.